Below, one T cell receptor (beta chain) is given with its context. No antigen is known for it. This CDR3 region has 13 residues. The V gene lost 1 base and the J gene lost 2 bases, with 7 bases spanning the gap. The germline gives CDR1 SGHNT, CDR2 YYREEE (reference sequence). Only in-frame clones appear in the TCRdb table, and some are missing; sequencing was by immunoSEQ multiplex PCR. The top ten hold around 1.2% of the sample, which has about 1,900,000 clones, over 85% seen once. This sample was taken from a study of shared clonotypes between healthy human individuals. Findings of the study overall: Generation probabilities of non-shared clonotypes were lower (relative to those shared by all four donors). Only blood samples were collected, and tissue repertoires likely differ.

In the naive CD8 group, cells lacked CD45RO and were positively selected for CCR7, so terminally differentiated effector memory CD45RA+ cells were left out. The TCR sequence derives from a man younger than 30 in good health. The sequencing input was naive CD8+ T cells sorted from blood. The chain carries TRBV5-4 and TRBJ2-7; no clear D gene. The CDR3 region has the DNA TGTGCCAGCAGCTTGTTCGAGACCTACGAGCAGTACTTC. Amino acid sequence: CASSLFETYEQYF. The full variable domain, rest sourced from reference TRBV5-4 and TRBJ2-7, is ETGVTQSPTHLIKTRGQQVTLRCSSQSGHNTVSWYQQALGQGPQFIFQYYREEENGRGNFPPRFSGLQFPNYSSELNVNALELDDSALYLCASSLFETYEQYFGPGTRLTVT.